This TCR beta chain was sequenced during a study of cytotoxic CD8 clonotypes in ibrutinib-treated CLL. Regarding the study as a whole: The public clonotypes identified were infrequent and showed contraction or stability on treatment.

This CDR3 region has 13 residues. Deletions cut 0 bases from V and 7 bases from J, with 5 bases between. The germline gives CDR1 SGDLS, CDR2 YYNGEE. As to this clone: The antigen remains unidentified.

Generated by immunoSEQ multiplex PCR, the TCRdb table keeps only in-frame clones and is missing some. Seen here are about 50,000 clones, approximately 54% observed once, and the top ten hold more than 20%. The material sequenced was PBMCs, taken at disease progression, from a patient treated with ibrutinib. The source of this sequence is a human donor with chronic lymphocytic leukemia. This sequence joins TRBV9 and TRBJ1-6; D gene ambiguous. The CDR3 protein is CASSVVTNSPLHF. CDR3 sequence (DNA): TGTGCCAGCAGCGTAGTGACGAATTCACCCCTCCACTTT.